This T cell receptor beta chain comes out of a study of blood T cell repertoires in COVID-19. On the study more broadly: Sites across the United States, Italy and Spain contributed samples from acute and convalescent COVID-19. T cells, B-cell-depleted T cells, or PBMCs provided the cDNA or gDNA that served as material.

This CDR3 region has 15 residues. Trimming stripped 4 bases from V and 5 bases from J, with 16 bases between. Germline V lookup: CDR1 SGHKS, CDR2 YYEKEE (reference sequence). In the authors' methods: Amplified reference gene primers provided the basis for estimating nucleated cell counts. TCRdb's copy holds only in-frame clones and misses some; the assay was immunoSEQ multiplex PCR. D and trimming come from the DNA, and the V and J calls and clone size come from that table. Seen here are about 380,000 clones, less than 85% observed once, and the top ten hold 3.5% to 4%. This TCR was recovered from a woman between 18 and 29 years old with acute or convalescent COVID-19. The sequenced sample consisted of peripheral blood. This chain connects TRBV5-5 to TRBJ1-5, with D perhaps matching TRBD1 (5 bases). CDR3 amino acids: CASSLAWTTDQPQHF. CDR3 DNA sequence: TGTGCCAGCAGCCTGGCTTGGACAACCGATCAGCCCCAGCATTTT.